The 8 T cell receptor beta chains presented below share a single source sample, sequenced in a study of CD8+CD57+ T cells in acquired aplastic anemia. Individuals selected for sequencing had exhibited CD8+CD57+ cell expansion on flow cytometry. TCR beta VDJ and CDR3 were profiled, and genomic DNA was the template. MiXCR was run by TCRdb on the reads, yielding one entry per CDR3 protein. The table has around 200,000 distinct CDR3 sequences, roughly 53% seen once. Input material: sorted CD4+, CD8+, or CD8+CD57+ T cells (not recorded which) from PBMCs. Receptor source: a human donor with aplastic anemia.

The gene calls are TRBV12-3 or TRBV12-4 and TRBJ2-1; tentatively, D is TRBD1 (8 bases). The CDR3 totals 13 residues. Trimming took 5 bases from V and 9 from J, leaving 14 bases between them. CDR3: CASSEQGGAEQFF. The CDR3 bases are TGTGCCAGCAGTGAACAGGGGGGGGCTGAGCAGTTCTTC.

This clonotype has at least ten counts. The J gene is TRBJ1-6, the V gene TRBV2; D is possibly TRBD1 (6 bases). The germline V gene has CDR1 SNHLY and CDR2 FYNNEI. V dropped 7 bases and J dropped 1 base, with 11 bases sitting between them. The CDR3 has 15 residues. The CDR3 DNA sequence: TGTGCCAGCACCCTGGACAGTTCCTATAATTCACCCCTCCACTTT. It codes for CASTLDSSYNSPLHF.

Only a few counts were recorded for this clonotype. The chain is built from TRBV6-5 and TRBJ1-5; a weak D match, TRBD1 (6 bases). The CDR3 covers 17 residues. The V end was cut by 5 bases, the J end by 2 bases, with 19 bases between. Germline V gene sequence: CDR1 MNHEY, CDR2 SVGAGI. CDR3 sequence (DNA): TGTGCCAGCAGTAGGACACCCCGGGCAGGGGGCAATCAGCCCCAGCATTTT. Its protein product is CASSRTPRAGGNQPQHF.

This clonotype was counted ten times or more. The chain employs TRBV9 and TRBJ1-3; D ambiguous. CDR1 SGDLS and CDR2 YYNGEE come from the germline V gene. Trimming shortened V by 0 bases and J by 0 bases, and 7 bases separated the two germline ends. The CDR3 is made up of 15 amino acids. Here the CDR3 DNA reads TGTGCCAGCAGCGTAGAGAACAGCTCTGGAAACACCATATATTTT. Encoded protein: CASSVENSSGNTIYF.

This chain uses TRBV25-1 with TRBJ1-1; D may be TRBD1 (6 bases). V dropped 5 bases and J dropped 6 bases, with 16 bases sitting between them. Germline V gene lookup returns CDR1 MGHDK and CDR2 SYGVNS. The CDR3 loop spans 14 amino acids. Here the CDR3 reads CASSLSLGGAEAFF. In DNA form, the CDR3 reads TGTGCCAGCAGTTTATCGCTAGGGGGTGCTGAAGCTTTCTTT.

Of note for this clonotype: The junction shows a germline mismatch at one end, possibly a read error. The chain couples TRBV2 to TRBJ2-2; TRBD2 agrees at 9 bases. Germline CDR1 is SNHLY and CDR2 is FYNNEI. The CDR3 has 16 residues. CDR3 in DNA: TGTGCCAGCAGAGAACAGCGGGGGGTGAAGGGCGGGGAGCCGTTTTTT. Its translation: CASREQRGVKGGEPFF.

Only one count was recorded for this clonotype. DNA of the CDR3: TGTGCCAGTAGTTCCGGGACAGGGGGCTTGAACACTGAAGCTTTCTTT. Translating gives CASSSGTGGLNTEAFF. This chain joins TRBV19 and TRBJ1-1; 12 bases fit TRBD1. The CDR3 runs 16 residues. Germline V CDR1 and CDR2: LNHDA, SQIVND (reference sequence). V gave up 5 bases and J gave up 0 bases; unmatched junction bases: 4.

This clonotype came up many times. In DNA form, the CDR3 reads TGTGCCAGCAGCTTAGTTGAGAGTTCTAGCACAGATACGCAGTATTTT. Translated: CASSLVESSSTDTQYF. This rearrangement joins TRBV7-8 to TRBJ2-3; D uncertain. There are 16 residues in the CDR3. Between the trimmed V and J ends, which lost 1 base and 0 bases, there was a span of 11 bases. Germline CDR1 SGHVS, CDR2 FQNEAQ. The entire variable domain, with the rest obtained from reference TRBV7-8 and TRBJ2-3, is as follows: GAGVSQSPRYKVAKRGQDVALRCDPISGHVSLFWYQQALGQGPEFLTYFQNEAQLDKSGLPSDRFFAERPEGSVSTLKIQRTQQEDSAVYLCASSLVESSSTDTQYFGPGTRLTVL.